What follows are 23 T cell receptor beta chains derived from one specimen sequenced in a study of shared clonotypes between healthy human individuals. TCRdb's copy holds only in-frame clones and misses some; the assay was immunoSEQ multiplex PCR. The sample shows some 2.1 million clones, just over 90% of them seen only once. Naive-designated CD8 cells lacked CD45RO, were positively enriched for CCR7, and omitted terminally differentiated effector memory CD45RA+ cells. The specimen was naive CD8+ T cells from PBMCs. The receptors stem from a young man in good health. Some clones in this sample may be carry-over from other donors' samples.

This rearrangement joins TRBV4-3 to TRBJ2-7, with D perhaps matching TRBD2 (6 bases). Germline V gene lookup returns CDR1 LGHNA and CDR2 YSLEER. This CDR3 is 16 amino acids long. Trimming cost V 0 bases and J 2 bases, with 14 bases left between them. CDR3 sequence: CASSQELAGPAYEQYF. CDR3 bases: TGCGCCAGCAGCCAAGAGCTCGCGGGGCCAGCCTACGAGCAGTACTTC.

V is TRBV2 and J is TRBJ1-2; 10 nucleotides match TRBD1. The V gene end was trimmed by 2 bases and the J gene end by 3 bases; junction bases not matched to a gene: 3. This CDR3 has 15 residues. In germline, CDR1 is SNHLY, CDR2 FYNNEI. The CDR3 here is CASSELTGGDYGYTF. The CDR3 bases are TGTGCCAGCAGTGAACTGACAGGGGGCGACTATGGCTACACCTTC. Full variable domain (rest looked up from reference TRBV2 and TRBJ1-2): EPEVTQTPSHQVTQMGQEVILRCVPISNHLYFYWYRQILGQKVEFLVSFYNNEISEKSEIFDDQFSVERPDGSNFTLKIRSTKLEDSAMYFCASSELTGGDYGYTFGSGTRLTVV.

About this clone itself: Distinct nucleotide sequences in the sample also encode this CDR3. The V call is TRBV7-9, the J call TRBJ2-1; D not certain. Trimming cost V 3 bases and J 4 bases, with 7 bases left between them. Per germline, CDR1 SEHNR and CDR2 FQNEAQ (reference sequence). CDR3 length: 13 amino acids. The CDR3 spells CASSLAVYNEQFF. In DNA, the CDR3 is TGTGCCAGCAGCTTGGCTGTATACAATGAGCAGTTCTTC.

The rearrangement links TRBV19 to TRBJ2-7, with D uncertain. CDR3 length: 14 amino acids. Germline V CDR1 and CDR2: LNHDA, SQIVND (reference sequence). V lost 3 bases, J lost 3 bases, and 12 bases lay in between. The CDR3 here is CASSMGSYLYEQYF. The DNA of the CDR3 is TGTGCCAGTAGTATGGGGTCGTACCTCTACGAGCAGTACTTC.

The chain carries TRBV7-9 and TRBJ2-3, with 8 bases lining up with TRBD2. The CDR3 runs to 16 residues. Germline lookup yields CDR1 SEHNR and CDR2 FQNEAQ (reference sequence). The junction had 7 bases not matched to a gene; V was cut back by 1 base and J by 4 bases. CDR3 residues: CASSLVRAGEADTQYF. The CDR3 DNA reads as TGTGCCAGCAGCTTAGTTCGAGCGGGAGAGGCAGATACGCAGTATTTT.

This chain joins TRBV6-1 and TRBJ2-3; 7 bases are a match to TRBD2. CDR1 and CDR2 from the germline V gene are MNHNS and SASEGT. The CDR3 length is 15 residues. V lost 8 bases to trimming and J lost 2 bases; unmatched junction nucleotides: 10. The CDR3 DNA sequence: TGTGCCAGCCTACCGAGGCTAGCGGCCACAGATACGCAGTATTTT. Translating it yields CASLPRLAATDTQYF.

The chain has TRBV6-5 and TRBJ1-4; D gene unclear. The CDR3 length is 16 residues. Germline CDR1 is MNHEY and CDR2 is SVGAGI. V was clipped by 4 bases and J by 0 bases, with 12 bases between them. The CDR3 region is CASSWYQDATNEKLFF. The CDR3 DNA reads as TGTGCCAGCAGTTGGTACCAGGACGCAACTAATGAAAAACTGTTTTTT.

This chain uses TRBV27 with TRBJ2-4; the D gene is possibly TRBD1 (6 bases). V lost 4 bases and J 7 bases, leaving 11 bases between the germline ends. The CDR3 runs to 13 residues. Germline values: CDR1 MNHEY, CDR2 SMNVEV (reference sequence). The CDR3 sequence is CASSSHRENIQYF. In DNA form, the CDR3 reads TGTGCCAGCAGTTCCCACAGGGAGAACATTCAGTACTTC.

As regards this clone: One junction end does not reproduce the germline sequence, and a read error may be involved. The rearrangement links TRBV7-9 to TRBJ2-7, with unresolved D. Per the germline V gene, CDR1 is SEHNR and CDR2 is FQNEAQ (reference sequence). This CDR3 has 13 amino acids. The CDR3: CASSQLGSHEQYF. CDR3 in DNA: TGTGCCAGCAGCCAACTCGGCTCCCACGAGCAGTACTTC. Full variable domain (outside the CDR3, taken from reference TRBV7-9 and TRBJ2-7): DTGVSQNPRHKITKRGQNVTFRCDPISEHNRLYWYRQTLGQGPEFLTYFQNEAQLEKSRLLSDRFSAERPKGSFSTLEIQRTEQGDSAMYLCASSQLGSHEQYFGPGTRLTVT.

This chain links TRBV5-1 with TRBJ2-5, with D possibly being TRBD2 (6 bases). The CDR3 runs 14 residues. Trimming stripped 0 bases from V and 5 bases from J, with 11 bases between. Germline V lookup: CDR1 SGHRS, CDR2 YFSETQ. The CDR3 reads CASSLGLGPETQYF. As DNA, the CDR3 is TGCGCCAGCAGCTTGGGACTAGGCCCTGAGACCCAGTACTTC.

This chain links TRBV14 with TRBJ2-1; no definite D call. V lost 6 bases, J lost 0 bases, and 12 bases lay in between. CDR1 and CDR2 from the germline V gene are SGHDN and FVKESK. This CDR3 region has 15 residues. The CDR3, as DNA: TGTGCCAGCAGTCTAGGGCGAAGCTCCTACAATGAGCAGTTCTTC. Amino acid sequence: CASSLGRSSYNEQFF.

The chain joins TRBV6-4 to TRBJ2-2; 10 positions match TRBD1. The trim removed 6 bases at V and 2 bases at J, leaving 3 bases unmatched. Germline V gene lookup returns CDR1 MRHNA and CDR2 SNTAGT. The CDR3 contains 15 residues. The CDR3 spells CASSGTGVNTGELFF. Written as DNA, the CDR3 is TGTGCCAGCAGCGGGACAGGGGTTAACACCGGGGAGCTGTTTTTT.

On this clone itself: The same CDR3 can be traced to other DNA sequences in this sample. This sequence joins TRBV25-1 and TRBJ1-1; D gene uncertain. Trimming took off 1 base at V and 0 bases at J, with 3 bases between the two ends. The germline V gene has CDR1 MGHDK and CDR2 SYGVNS. CDR3 length equals 13 residues. The CDR3 DNA reads TGTGCCAGCAGTGAATCAATGAACACTGAAGCTTTCTTT. This translates into CASSESMNTEAFF.

The rearrangement uses TRBV7-9 and TRBJ1-2; 8 bases agree with TRBD1. The V and J ends lost 0 bases and 0 bases, in that order; junction bases with no gene match: 6. CDR3 size: 17 residues. Germline V gene sequence: CDR1 SEHNR, CDR2 FQNEAQ (reference sequence). CDR3 sequence reads: CASSLATGASANYGYTF. Written as DNA, the CDR3 is TGTGCCAGCAGCTTAGCGACAGGGGCTTCAGCTAACTATGGCTACACCTTC. The full variable domain, with the rest looked up from reference TRBV7-9 and TRBJ1-2, is DTGVSQNPRHKITKRGQNVTFRCDPISEHNRLYWYRQTLGQGPEFLTYFQNEAQLEKSRLLSDRFSAERPKGSFSTLEIQRTEQGDSAMYLCASSLATGASANYGYTFGSGTRLTVV.

V is TRBV27 and J is TRBJ2-2, with TRBD2 matching 9 bases. The CDR3 covers 18 residues. Germline loops: CDR1 MNHEY, CDR2 SMNVEV (reference sequence). With V trimmed by 4 bases and J by 4 bases, 13 bases remained unmatched. The CDR3: CASSYGTAGTSPTGELFF. CDR3 DNA sequence: TGTGCCAGCAGTTATGGGACCGCCGGGACTAGCCCCACCGGGGAGCTGTTTTTT.

J is TRBJ1-1 and V is TRBV4-1, with D possibly being TRBD1 (5 bases). V lost 0 bases and J 6 bases, leaving 20 bases between the germline ends. Germline CDR1 reads MGHRA; CDR2 reads YSYEKL. The CDR3 length is 17 residues. This CDR3 is CASSQEWGVKIGAEAFF. In DNA, the CDR3 is TGCGCCAGCAGCCAAGAGTGGGGCGTAAAAATTGGGGCTGAAGCTTTCTTT.

V usage is TRBV4-1 and J usage is TRBJ2-7; 8 positions agree with TRBD2. This CDR3 is built from 14 residues. After removal of 1 base from V and 6 bases from J, the junction contained 5 bases not matched to a gene. CDR1 is MGHRA and CDR2 is YSYEKL in the germline V gene. CDR3 DNA: TGCGCCAGCAGCCAAGTCGGACTAGCTGGCGAGCAGTACTTC. This gives the protein CASSQVGLAGEQYF.

This clone came up once. The V call is TRBV6-4, the J call TRBJ2-1; D gene unclear. V lost 10 bases, J lost 2 bases, and 15 bases lay in between. This CDR3 region has 14 residues. Germline V CDR1 and CDR2: MRHNA, SNTAGT. Written as DNA, the CDR3 is TGTGCCACCCACGCCCAGCTGGCCTACAATGAGCAGTTCTTC. It codes for CATHAQLAYNEQFF.

V and J are TRBV27 and TRBJ1-4; D is uncertain. Germline values: CDR1 MNHEY, CDR2 SMNVEV (reference sequence). V was trimmed by 8 bases and J by 7 bases, leaving 14 bases between them. This CDR3 region has 13 residues. The CDR3 sequence: CASHDREGEKLFF. The DNA for the CDR3 is TGTGCCAGCCATGACCGAGAGGGTGAAAAACTGTTTTTT.

In its sample, this clone was seen once. The V call is TRBV4-1, the J call TRBJ2-1; TRBD2 agrees at 8 bases. The ends lost 0 bases at V and 9 bases at J; junction bases unmatched: 10. CDR3 length: 16 residues. Germline CDR1 reads MGHRA; CDR2 reads YSYEKL. The CDR3 here is CASSQDMASGLVEQFF. The CDR3 coding sequence is TGCGCCAGCAGCCAAGATATGGCTAGCGGGTTAGTTGAGCAGTTCTTC.

The V gene is TRBV5-4, the J gene TRBJ1-2; TRBD1 is a possible D gene (5 bases). The germline gives CDR1 SGHNT, CDR2 YYREEE (reference sequence). The V and J ends lost 4 bases and 6 bases respectively, with 16 bases between them. The CDR3 contains 14 residues. Written as DNA, the CDR3 is TGTGCCAGCAGCCCGGGCGGGGGGGTAAATGGCTACACCTTC. Encoded protein: CASSPGGGVNGYTF.

The CDR3 here is CASSFFGTYEQYF. In DNA, the CDR3 is TGTGCCAGCAGCTTCTTTGGGACCTACGAGCAGTACTTC. The rearrangement links TRBV7-2 to TRBJ2-7, with D unclear. Germline V lookup: CDR1 SGHTA, CDR2 FQGNSA. Trimming left V 3 bases short and J 2 bases short, with 8 bases between. The CDR3 sequence is 13 residues long.

The V and J genes are TRBV5-4 and TRBJ1-4, with 7 positions matching TRBD1. Losses at the gene ends were 6 bases for V and 11 bases for J; bases not matched to a gene: 10. This CDR3 has 13 residues. CDR1 is SGHNT and CDR2 is YYREEE in the germline V gene (reference sequence). This CDR3 reads CASNIDRVGKLFF. The DNA for the CDR3 is TGTGCCAGCAATATTGACAGGGTAGGGAAACTGTTTTTT. The variable domain in full, with the rest retrieved from reference TRBV5-4 and TRBJ1-4, is ETGVTQSPTHLIKTRGQQVTLRCSSQSGHNTVSWYQQALGQGPQFIFQYYREEENGRGNFPPRFSGLQFPNYSSELNVNALELDDSALYLCASNIDRVGKLFFGSGTQLSVL.